What follows is one T cell receptor beta chain and its context. The sample is drawn from a study of blood T cell repertoires in COVID-19. At the level of the study: Samples taken during acute and convalescent COVID-19 were collected in the United States, Italy and Spain.

The CDR3 has 13 amino acids. The ends were cut back, 6 bases at V and 3 bases at J, with 11 bases in the middle. CDR1 and CDR2 (germline): MDHEN, SYDVKM. Profiled with immunoSEQ multiplex PCR; TCRdb holds only in-frame clones, not every one. There are fewer than 200,000 clones in the sample; around 87% occur only once, and approximately 2.5% lies in the top ten. This sequence was found in a middle-aged man with active or convalescent COVID-19. The sample was peripheral blood. The chain recombines TRBV28 with TRBJ1-1; perhaps TRBD1 as D (6 bases). Here the CDR3 reads CASRPTGYTEAFF. The CDR3 region has the DNA TGTGCCAGCAGGCCAACAGGGTACACTGAAGCTTTCTTT.